This T cell receptor beta chain was retrieved from a study of T cell responses to AZD1222 COVID-19 vaccine. Whole-study results and caveats: Spike was spanned by vaccine-associated CD4 TCRs, which were dominant at 160-218 and 743-854. Seropositive status at baseline applied to only five to seven AZD1222 recipients. Samples come after the peak T cell response, not at day 14.

Profiled with immunoSEQ multiplex PCR; TCRdb holds only in-frame clones, not every one. Among under 200,000 clones listed, approximately 90% were seen once. The CDR3 has 14 amino acids. Germline V gives CDR1 MRHNA, CDR2 SNTAGT. Trimming took off 3 bases at V and 8 bases at J, with 14 bases between the two ends. Pooled in the analysis were second doses at about 4 or about 12 weeks. Of note for this clone: Antigen specificity is unknown.

The clonotype was recovered from an adult who received the AZD1222 COVID-19 vaccine. J is TRBJ2-1 and V is TRBV6-4; D uncertain. This specimen was peripheral blood, taken 28 days after the second AZD1222 dose. The CDR3 here is CASSEEDRSDEQFF. CDR3 coding DNA: TGTGCCAGCAGTGAGGAAGACCGCAGCGATGAGCAGTTCTTC.